These T cell receptor beta chains were read from a single sample in a study of identical twins. Via MiXCR, TCRdb re-called the 5' RACE reads, giving one row per CDR3 protein. The profile shows 500,000 to 600,000 distinct CDR3 sequences, roughly a fifth of them singletons. These same records also appear under a second study, on T cells expressing NK-cell markers.

Sequenced sample: CD4+ T cells sorted from blood. Receptor source: a woman between 18 and 30 years old in good health. Both conserved end residues are part of each CDR3. The order of the fields is clone size, V gene, J gene, D gene, CDR3 DNA, CDR3 protein. D genes are given only for firm matches. Clone size is given for some rows only: seen once, a few or many times, or a class if the clone is expanded.

few,TRBV21-1,TRBJ2-3,NA,TGTGCCAGCAGCAAAGACAGGGGGGGAGATACGCAGTATTTT,CASSKDRGGDTQYF
NA,TRBV12-3/TRBV12-4,TRBJ2-7,NA,TGTGCCAACAGTATTCAGGGGTCCTACGAGCAGTACTTC,CANSIQGSYEQYF
NA,TRBV20-1,TRBJ2-5,TRBD2,TGCAGTGCTAAAGCGCGGGGGTTGTTGGAGACCCAGTACTTC,CSAKARGLLETQYF
once,TRBV7-3,TRBJ2-1,TRBD2,TGTGCCAGCAGCAAGACTAGCGGGGGGGGATCCTACAATGAGCAGTTCTTC,CASSKTSGGGSYNEQFF
NA,TRBV3-1,TRBJ2-1,TRBD2,TGTGCCAGCAGTTCTCGCGGCGGGGGGACATACAATGAGCAGTTCTTC,CASSSRGGGTYNEQFF
few,TRBV6-2/TRBV6-3,TRBJ2-1,NA,TGTGCCAGCAGTTACTCGAGAGTGGTAAGGGGACTGTTCTTC,CASSYSRVVRGLFF
few,TRBV6-5,TRBJ2-5,NA,TGTGCCAGCAGTTACCTAGGGCTTGGACAAGAGACCCAGTACTTC,CASSYLGLGQETQYF
NA,TRBV5-5,TRBJ2-5,NA,TGTGCCAGCAGCGTACCGAGTGGTGGAGAGACCCAGTACTTC,CASSVPSGGETQYF
few,TRBV12-3/TRBV12-4,TRBJ2-5,NA,TGTGCCAGCAGTTTTCGACTGACTAAAGAGACCCAGTACTTC,CASSFRLTKETQYF
NA,TRBV7-9,TRBJ2-4,TRBD2,TGTGCCAGCAGCACTGCGGGGGGGGCGGACATTCAGTACTTC,CASSTAGGADIQYF
few,TRBV2,TRBJ2-1,TRBD1,TGTGCCAGCAGTGCTCGGACAGGAATATATGAGCAGTTCTTC,CASSARTGIYEQFF
many,TRBV7-9,TRBJ2-5,TRBD1,TGTGCCAGCAGCGATAACAGGGGGCTGGGGACCCAGTACTTC,CASSDNRGLGTQYF
many,TRBV4-3,TRBJ2-3,NA,TGCGCCAGCAGCCAAGATCCACTTCGAAGCACAGATACGCAGTATTTT,CASSQDPLRSTDTQYF
few,TRBV20-1,TRBJ2-7,NA,TGCAGTGCTATCATAGCTTCCGAGCAGTACTTC,CSAIIASEQYF
NA,TRBV20-1,TRBJ2-3,NA,TGCAGTGCTAGAGACTACCGTGGAGATACGCAGTATTTT,CSARDYRGDTQYF
few,TRBV5-1,TRBJ2-2,NA,TGCGCCAGCAGCCAACTAGCAGCTAACACCGGGGAGCTGTTTTTT,CASSQLAANTGELFF
NA,TRBV9,TRBJ2-1,NA,TGTGCCAGCAGCGCCCCGCAGGGATCCCAGCATGAGCAGTTCTTC,CASSAPQGSQHEQFF
few,TRBV12-3/TRBV12-4,TRBJ1-5,TRBD1,TGTGCCAGCAGTGGGACAGGGGGCGCGTCTCAGCCCCAGCATTTT,CASSGTGGASQPQHF
few,TRBV12-3/TRBV12-4,TRBJ2-3,TRBD2,TGTGCCAGCAGTTTAGAGCCGGGAGGGGCAGATACGCAGTATTTT,CASSLEPGGADTQYF
NA,TRBV3-1,TRBJ1-2,TRBD1,TGTGCCAGCAGCCAAGACCCAGGGGGGGACTATGGCTACACCTTC,CASSQDPGGDYGYTF
NA,TRBV7-9,TRBJ2-7,TRBD1,TGTGCCAGCAGCACGGGACAGGGGAGGTACGAGCAGTACTTC,CASSTGQGRYEQYF
NA,TRBV5-1,TRBJ2-5,TRBD1,TGCGCCAGCGGATCCGGGGGGACAGGGGAGACCCAGTACTTC,CASGSGGTGETQYF
many,TRBV20-1,TRBJ2-5,NA,TGCAGTGCTAGAATCGATAGAGAGACCCAGTACTTC,CSARIDRETQYF